This T cell receptor beta chain comes out of a study of cytomegalovirus exposure and HLA in healthy donors. This clone was counted a single time. Both 60 Vbeta primers and 13 Jbeta primers went into the PCR. Sequencing used immunoSEQ multiplex PCR; TCRdb keeps in-frame clones, though not all of them. This table holds some 90,000 clones, approximately 80% found once. This clonotype was obtained from a human donor in good health. The sample was PBMCs.

CDR3 coding DNA: TGCGCCAGCAGCTACGCGGACACCTACGAGCAGTACTTC. This codes for CASSYADTYEQYF. The rearrangement links TRBV5-1 to TRBJ2-7, with D tentatively TRBD1 (5 bases). Germline CDR1 and CDR2: SGHRS and YFSETQ. V lost 3 bases and J 2 bases, leaving 9 bases between the germline ends. This CDR3 has 13 amino acids.